A selection of T cell receptor beta chains follows, all from one sample in a study of T cell repertoires in cytomegalovirus infection. Antigens of these TCRs are unknown. Each CDR3 protein gets one entry after TCRdb re-called the reads with MiXCR. The sample holds fewer than 850,000 distinct CDR3 sequences, about 29% seen once. Sequenced material: cultured CD8+ T cells from PBMCs, taken from culture after CMV antigen stimulation. The receptor set was obtained from a human donor in good health (CMV status not recorded). Some clones in this sample may be carry-over from other donors' samples. Both conserved end residues are part of each CDR3. D genes are given only for firm matches. Part of the rows lack a size; the others show once, few, many or a class for expanded clones.

D	size	V	J	CDR3	DNA
TRBD1	-	TRBV6-5	TRBJ1-6	CASSYGAGGNSPLHF	TGTGCCAGCAGTTACGGGGCAGGGGGAAATTCACCCCTCCACTTT
-	few	TRBV6-1	TRBJ2-7	CASSAGEDYEQYF	TGTGCCAGCAGTGCCGGGGAGGACTACGAGCAGTACTTC
-	few	TRBV7-6	TRBJ1-1	CASSQQVNTEAFF	TGTGCCAGCAGCCAACAGGTGAACACTGAAGCTTTCTTT
-	-	TRBV20-1	TRBJ2-2	CSARDLVGWPPNTGELFF	TGCAGTGCTAGAGATCTAGTAGGGTGGCCCCCGAACACCGGGGAGCTGTTTTTT
TRBD1	few	TRBV9	TRBJ1-1	CASSGTGGTENTEAFF	TGTGCCAGCAGCGGTACCGGTGGGACAGAGAACACTGAAGCTTTCTTT
-	few	TRBV7-9	TRBJ1-1	CASSSNAGGDPLEAFF	TGTGCCAGCAGCTCTAATGCCGGAGGAGACCCCCTCGAAGCTTTCTTT
-	-	TRBV19	TRBJ1-5	CASSIDQGGWQPQHF	TGTGCCAGTAGTATAGATCAGGGCGGGTGGCAGCCCCAGCATTTT
TRBD1	few	TRBV6-5	TRBJ2-7	CATFQGDSYEQYF	TGTGCCACTTTCCAGGGGGATTCCTACGAGCAGTACTTC
TRBD1	many	TRBV7-2	TRBJ2-2	CASRWGQGTGELFF	TGTGCCAGCAGATGGGGACAGGGTACCGGGGAGCTGTTTTTT
-	-	TRBV7-9	TRBJ2-5	CASSLVPKGGETQYF	TGTGCCAGCAGCTTAGTCCCTAAAGGAGGGGAGACCCAGTACTTC
-	-	TRBV19	TRBJ1-1	CASREGLTEAFF	TGTGCCAGTAGAGAGGGTTTGACTGAAGCTTTCTTT
-	few	TRBV4-2	TRBJ2-2	CASSQEAGALKNTGELFF	TGTGCCAGCAGCCAAGAGGCGGGGGCCCTGAAGAACACCGGGGAGCTGTTTTTT
-	-	TRBV4-3	TRBJ1-5	CASSQEETGSQPQHF	TGCGCCAGCAGCCAAGAGGAAACAGGGAGTCAGCCCCAGCATTTT
-	-	TRBV12-3/TRBV12-4	TRBJ2-6	CARLGAGSGANVLTF	TGTGCCAGACTGGGGGCGGGCTCTGGGGCCAACGTCCTGACTTTC
-	few	TRBV6-5	TRBJ1-1	CAAVGVTEAFF	TGTGCCGCAGTGGGGGTCACTGAAGCTTTCTTT
-	-	TRBV7-9	TRBJ1-2	CASSLAPPTESYGYTF	TGTGCCAGCAGCTTAGCGCCCCCAACGGAAAGCTATGGCTACACCTTC
TRBD2	many	TRBV7-2	TRBJ2-7	CASSLELAGDYEQYF	TGTGCCAGCAGCTTAGAGCTAGCGGGGGACTACGAGCAGTACTTC
TRBD2	many	TRBV7-8	TRBJ2-3	CASSSRTSSVQYF	TGTGCCAGCAGCTCTCGGACTAGCAGTGTGCAGTATTTT
-	-	TRBV29-1	TRBJ1-2	CSAGWTEIASQPKNYGYTF	TGCAGCGCGGGTTGGACAGAGATCGCCTCTCAACCAAAGAACTATGGCTACACCTTC
TRBD1	-	TRBV29-1	TRBJ1-2	CSVTGGANYGYTF	TGCAGCGTGACAGGGGGGGCTAACTATGGCTACACCTTC
-	-	TRBV10-3	TRBJ1-1	CAITRSGARERGGSLNTEAFF	TGTGCCATCACCAGATCAGGTGCAAGGGAAAGGGGCGGCAGTTTGAACACTGAAGCTTTCTTT
-	few	TRBV6-6	TRBJ1-3	CASNVEVSGNTIYF	TGTGCCAGCAATGTTGAAGTCTCTGGAAACACCATATATTTT
TRBD2	few	TRBV2	TRBJ2-3	CASSEALRGDTDTQYF	TGTGCCAGCAGTGAAGCGCTCCGGGGGGACACAGATACGCAGTATTTT
TRBD2	-	TRBV10-3	TRBJ2-1	CATYPSGEYNEQFF	TGTGCCACCTACCCGAGCGGGGAGTACAATGAGCAGTTCTTC
-	few	TRBV29-1	TRBJ1-1	CSAPGYTEAFF	TGCAGCGCCCCCGGGTACACTGAAGCTTTCTTT
-	many	TRBV7-8	TRBJ2-1	CASSHLSSYNEQFF	TGTGCCAGCAGTCACCTGAGCTCCTACAATGAGCAGTTCTTC
-	-	TRBV27	TRBJ1-1	CASREIPIRGNTEAFF	TGTGCCAGCAGGGAAATTCCAATCAGGGGTAACACTGAAGCTTTCTTT
-	few	TRBV7-6	TRBJ2-1	CASSASVSGSYNEQFF	TGTGCCAGCAGCGCTAGTGTTTCGGGCTCCTACAATGAGCAGTTCTTC
TRBD2	-	TRBV5-1	TRBJ2-5	CASSQLAGGPGETQYF	TGCGCCAGCAGCCAACTAGCGGGGGGGCCGGGAGAGACCCAGTACTTC
-	few	TRBV7-8	TRBJ2-3	CASSPRDRTTDTQYF	TGTGCCAGCAGCCCGCGCGACAGGACCACAGATACGCAGTATTTT
TRBD2	-	TRBV27	TRBJ2-3	CASTSRGDGDTQYF	TGTGCCAGCACCTCACGGGGGGACGGAGATACGCAGTATTTT
-	few	TRBV19	TRBJ1-6	CASTLGRGSSYNSPLHF	TGTGCCAGTACTCTAGGTAGAGGGAGCTCCTATAATTCACCCCTCCACTTT
-	-	TRBV24-1	TRBJ2-1	CATSDFSDDEQFF	TGTGCCACCAGTGATTTTTCGGACGATGAGCAGTTCTTC
-	few	TRBV28	TRBJ1-1	CASSHRDPERKTEAFF	TGTGCCAGCAGTCACCGTGACCCGGAGCGTAAAACTGAAGCTTTCTTT
-	-	TRBV15	TRBJ1-5	CATSRGNQPQHF	TGTGCCACCAGCAGAGGGAATCAGCCCCAGCATTTT
-	-	TRBV19	TRBJ2-1	CASSIFGDRHYNEQFF	TGTGCCAGTAGTATCTTCGGGGACCGCCACTACAATGAGCAGTTCTTC
TRBD1	-	TRBV5-1	TRBJ1-1	CASSLKQGPTEAFF	TGCGCCAGCAGCTTGAAACAGGGGCCCACTGAAGCTTTCTTT
-	-	TRBV28	TRBJ2-3	CASSLLGFTSTDTQYF	TGTGCCAGCAGTTTATTAGGGTTTACTAGCACAGATACGCAGTATTTT
TRBD1	-	TRBV7-9	TRBJ1-1	CASSPRGKGNTEAFF	TGTGCCAGCAGCCCCAGGGGGAAAGGGAACACTGAAGCTTTCTTT
-	few	TRBV4-3	TRBJ2-3	CASSQDLGVGLTDTQYF	TGCGCCAGCAGCCAAGATCTCGGGGTTGGTTTGACAGATACGCAGTATTTT
-	few	TRBV6-5	TRBJ2-3	CASSYYVGASTDTQYF	TGTGCCAGCAGTTACTACGTGGGAGCTAGCACAGATACGCAGTATTTT
TRBD1	-	TRBV4-1	TRBJ2-2	CASTIDRGNGELFF	TGCGCCAGCACCATTGACAGGGGGAACGGGGAGCTGTTTTTT
-	many	TRBV6-1	TRBJ1-5	CASSPPAPPNQPQHF	TGTGCCAGCAGTCCACCCGCCCCACCGAATCAGCCCCAGCATTTT
-	many	TRBV7-2	TRBJ2-5	CASSPIGGFQETQYF	TGTGCCAGCAGCCCTATCGGCGGTTTTCAAGAGACCCAGTACTTC
-	-	TRBV29-1	TRBJ2-3	CSVVDRRTDTQYF	TGCAGCGTTGTTGACAGACGCACAGATACGCAGTATTTT